The T cell receptor beta chain under discussion was sequenced for a study of OX40 agonist ivuxolimab in advanced cancers. Findings and caveats of the study: Expanded clones belonging to CD8+ T cells outnumbered, on average, those of CD4+.

About this clone itself: What it binds is not known.

This CDR3 is 16 amino acids long. Trimming took 5 bases from V and 4 from J; bases not matched to a gene: 13. CDR1 SGHTA and CDR2 FQGNSA come from the germline V gene. TCRdb's table, derived via immunoSEQ multiplex PCR, lists solely in-frame clones and lacks some. The sample comprises roughly 75,000 clones, around nine tenths of which are singletons, and 0.35% to 0.45% rests with the top ten. The TCR originated in an adult with an advanced solid tumor such as melanoma, head and neck, liver or kidney cancer. The chain carries TRBV7-2 and TRBJ1-2; TRBD1 aligns across 7 bases. The sample in question was CD4+ or CD8+ T cells sorted from blood, obtained in a trial of the OX40 agonist ivuxolimab. In DNA, the CDR3 is TGTGCCAGCAGCCTAGGACAGGTATCTGACGGCTATGGCTACACCTTC. Protein: CASSLGQVSDGYGYTF.